The rows below give T cell receptor beta chains drawn from one sample of a study of CD8+CD57+ T cells in acquired aplastic anemia. TCRdb re-analysed the reads in MiXCR, keeping a single row per CDR3 protein. The sample includes 150,000 to 200,000 distinct CDR3 sequences, around 45% of them seen just once. The source material was sorted CD4+, CD8+, or CD8+CD57+ T cells (not recorded which) from PBMCs. The origin of the receptors is a human donor in good health. Both conserved end residues are part of each CDR3. The D gene is left open where the match is weak. Clone size is given for some rows only: seen once, a few or many times, or a class if the clone is expanded.

V	D	size	J	CDR3	DNA
TRBV24-1	NA	NA	TRBJ1-5	CASSLSRGHQPQHF	TGTGCCAGCAGCTTATCGCGGGGCCATCAGCCCCAGCATTTT
TRBV29-1	TRBD1	NA	TRBJ1-1	CSGNRGPEAFF	TGCAGCGGCAACAGGGGACCTGAAGCTTTCTTT
TRBV20-1	NA	few	TRBJ2-3	CSASSPGQSTDTQYF	TGCAGTGCATCTTCCCCGGGACAAAGCACAGATACGCAGTATTTT
TRBV9	TRBD1	many	TRBJ2-7	CASSVGGGTGEFEQYF	TGTGCCAGCAGCGTAGGAGGCGGGACAGGAGAATTCGAGCAGTACTTC
TRBV30	TRBD2	NA	TRBJ2-7	CAWSTFRTSGWLGGSEQYF	TGTGCCTGGAGTACTTTTAGGACTAGCGGGTGGTTAGGGGGATCCGAGCAGTACTTC
TRBV5-1	TRBD2	many	TRBJ2-3	CASSSGLAGGSRPSDTQYF	TGCGCCAGCAGCTCAGGACTAGCGGGAGGGAGCAGGCCGTCAGATACGCAGTATTTT
TRBV19	NA	NA	TRBJ1-5	CASSATGLNQPQHF	TGTGCCAGTAGTGCGACAGGACTCAATCAGCCCCAGCATTTT
TRBV7-3	NA	many	TRBJ1-2	CASSFQQGLGYTF	TGTGCCAGCAGCTTCCAACAGGGATTGGGCTACACCTTC
TRBV19	TRBD1	NA	TRBJ1-2	CASSKGQGDYGYTF	TGTGCCAGTAGTAAGGGACAGGGGGATTATGGCTACACCTTC
TRBV5-5	TRBD2	many	TRBJ2-7	CASSEREQPSYEQYF	TGTGCCAGCAGCGAGCGGGAACAGCCCTCCTACGAGCAGTACTTC